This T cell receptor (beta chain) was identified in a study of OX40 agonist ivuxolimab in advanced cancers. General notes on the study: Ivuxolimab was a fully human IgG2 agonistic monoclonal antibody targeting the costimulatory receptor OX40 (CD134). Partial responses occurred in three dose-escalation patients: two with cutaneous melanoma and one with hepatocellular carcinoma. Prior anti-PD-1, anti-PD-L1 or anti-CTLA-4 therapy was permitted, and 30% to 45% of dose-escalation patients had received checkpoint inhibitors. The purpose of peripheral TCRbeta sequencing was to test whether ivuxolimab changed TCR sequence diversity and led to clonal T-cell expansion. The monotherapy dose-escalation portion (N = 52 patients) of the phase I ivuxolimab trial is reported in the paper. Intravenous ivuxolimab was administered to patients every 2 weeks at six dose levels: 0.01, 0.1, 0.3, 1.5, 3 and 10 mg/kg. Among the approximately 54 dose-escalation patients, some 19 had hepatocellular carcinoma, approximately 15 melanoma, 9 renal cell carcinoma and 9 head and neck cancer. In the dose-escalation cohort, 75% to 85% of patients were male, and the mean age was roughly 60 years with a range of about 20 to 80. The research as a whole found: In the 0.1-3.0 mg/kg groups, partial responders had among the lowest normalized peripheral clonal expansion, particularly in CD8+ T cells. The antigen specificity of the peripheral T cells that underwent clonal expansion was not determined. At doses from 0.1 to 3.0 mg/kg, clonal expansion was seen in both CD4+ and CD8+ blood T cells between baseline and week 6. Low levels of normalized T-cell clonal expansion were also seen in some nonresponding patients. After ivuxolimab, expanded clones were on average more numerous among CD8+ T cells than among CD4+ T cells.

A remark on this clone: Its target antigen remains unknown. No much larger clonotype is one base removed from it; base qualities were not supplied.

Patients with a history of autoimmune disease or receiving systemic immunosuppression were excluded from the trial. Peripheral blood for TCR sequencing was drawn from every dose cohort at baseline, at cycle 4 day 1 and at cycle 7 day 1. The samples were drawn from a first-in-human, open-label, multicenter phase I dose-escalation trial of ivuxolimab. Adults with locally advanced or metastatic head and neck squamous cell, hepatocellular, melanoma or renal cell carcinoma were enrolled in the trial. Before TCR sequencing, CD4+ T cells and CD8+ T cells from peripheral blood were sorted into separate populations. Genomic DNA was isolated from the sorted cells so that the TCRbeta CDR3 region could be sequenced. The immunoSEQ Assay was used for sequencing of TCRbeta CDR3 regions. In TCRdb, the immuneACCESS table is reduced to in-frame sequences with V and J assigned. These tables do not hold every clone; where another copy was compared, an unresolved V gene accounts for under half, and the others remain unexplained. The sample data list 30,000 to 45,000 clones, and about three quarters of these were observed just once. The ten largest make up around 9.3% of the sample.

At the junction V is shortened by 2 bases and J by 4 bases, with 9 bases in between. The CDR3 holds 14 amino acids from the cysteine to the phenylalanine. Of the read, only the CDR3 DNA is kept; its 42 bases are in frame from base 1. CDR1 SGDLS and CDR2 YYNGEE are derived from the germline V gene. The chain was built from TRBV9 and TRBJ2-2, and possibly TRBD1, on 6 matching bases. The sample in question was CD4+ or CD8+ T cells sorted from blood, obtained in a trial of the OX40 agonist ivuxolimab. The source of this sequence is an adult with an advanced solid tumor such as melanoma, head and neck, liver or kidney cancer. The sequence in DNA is TGTGCCAGCAGCGTGACAGGAGGCACCGGGGAGCTGTTTTTT. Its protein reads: CASSVTGGTGELFF. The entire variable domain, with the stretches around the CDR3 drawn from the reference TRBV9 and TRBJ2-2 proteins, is DSGVTQTPKHLITATGQRVTLRCSPRSGDLSVYWYQQSLDQGLQFLIQYYNGEERAKGNILERFSAQQFPDLHSELNLSSLELGDSALYFCASSVTGGTGELFFGEGSRLTVL.